The clone carrying this T cell receptor (beta chain) was counted only a few times. TCRdb passed the RT-PCR reads through MiXCR, listing each CDR3 protein once. The sample yields 550,000 to 750,000 distinct CDR3 sequences, around 14% seen once. The TCR was taken from a female donor in good health, serving as a healthy control. Sequenced sample: memory CD4+ T cells from blood.

The CDR3 reads CASTSGANTEAFF. The CDR3 DNA reads TGTGCCAGCACCTCCGGGGCGAACACTGAAGCTTTCTTT. The chain uses TRBV27 and TRBJ1-1; tentative D call: TRBD1 (5 bases). The CDR3 has 13 amino acids. Germline assignment: CDR1 MNHEY and CDR2 SMNVEV (reference sequence). Trimming left V 7 bases short and J 1 base short, with 10 bases between.